This TCR beta chain was recorded in a study of regulatory T cells in long-lasting Graves disease. As to time point: newly diagnosed GD, antithyroid drugs for less than 3 months. Extracted RNA from PBMCs served as the source of the TCR library. Arm-PCR of CDR3 regions with iRepertoire HTBI primers generated TCR beta libraries. MiXCR, run by TCRdb on the multiplex PCR reads, gives a single entry per CDR3 protein. The sample carries around 400,000 distinct CDR3 sequences, around a sixth recorded once. Trimming cost V 6 bases and J 2 bases, with 6 bases left between them. CDR3 length: 12 residues. Germline values: CDR1 MNHEY, CDR2 SMNVEV (reference sequence). This clonotype showed up many times.

This TCR was sampled from a female donor with Graves disease. V gene TRBV27 combines with J gene TRBJ2-3; D is unclear. The source was peripheral blood mononuclear cells (PBMCs), collected at new diagnosis, from a patient treated with antithyroid drugs. The CDR3 coding sequence is TGTGCCAGCAGGAAATACACAGATACGCAGTATTTT. Translated, it gives CASRKYTDTQYF.